This is a list of T cell receptor beta chains from one sample in a study of identical twins. From the 5' RACE reads, TCRdb called clonotypes with MiXCR, one entry per CDR3 protein. The table shows under 900,000 distinct CDR3 sequences, with approximately 18% occurring only once. These data also formed part of another study, on T cells expressing NK-cell markers.

Specimen: PBMCs. The receptors derive from a woman under 30 in good health. The CDR3 runs from the conserved cysteine through the conserved F or W. A D gene is named only where the DNA matches it firmly. Some rows mark clone size as missing; the rest say once, few, many or name a class of expanded clone.

size: few; V: TRBV7-7; D: -; J: TRBJ2-1; DNA: TGTGCCAGCAGCATCGGGGTAGGAGATGAGCAGTTCTTC; CDR3: CASSIGVGDEQFF
size: -; V: TRBV10-3; D: -; J: TRBJ2-5; DNA: TGTGCCAACAGTGAGTACAGCGAAGCGGAGACCCAGTACTTC; CDR3: CANSEYSEAETQYF
size: few; V: TRBV29-1; D: TRBD2; J: TRBJ2-5; DNA: TGCAGGGTTGGGGAGGGGTTCGGAGAGACCCAGTACTTC; CDR3: CRVGEGFGETQYF
size: few; V: TRBV24-1; D: -; J: TRBJ2-2; DNA: TGTGCCACTTCCAGGGGGAACACCGGGGAGCTGTTTTTT; CDR3: CATSRGNTGELFF
size: -; V: TRBV7-9; D: -; J: TRBJ2-5; DNA: TGTGCCAGCAGAGGCCAAGAAGAGACCCAGTACTTC; CDR3: CASRGQEETQYF
size: -; V: TRBV29-1; D: TRBD1; J: TRBJ2-7; DNA: TGCAGCCTATCGACAGGGCACGAGCAGTACTTC; CDR3: CSLSTGHEQYF
size: -; V: TRBV20-1; D: TRBD2; J: TRBJ2-7; DNA: TGCAGTGTGACTAGCGGCTACGAGCAGTACTTC; CDR3: CSVTSGYEQYF
size: few; V: TRBV12-3/TRBV12-4; D: -; J: TRBJ2-1; DNA: TGTGCCAGCAGTCGGACGGGGGTCTATGAGCAGTTCTTC; CDR3: CASSRTGVYEQFF
size: few; V: TRBV7-2; D: -; J: TRBJ2-1; DNA: TGTGCCAGCAGCTTAGCCGGACATTCCTACAATGAGCAGTTCTTC; CDR3: CASSLAGHSYNEQFF
size: -; V: TRBV12-3/TRBV12-4; D: -; J: TRBJ2-1; DNA: TGTGCCAGCACTACGGGCCCCGGCAATGAGCAGTTCTTC; CDR3: CASTTGPGNEQFF
size: -; V: TRBV10-3; D: TRBD2; J: TRBJ2-1; DNA: TGTGCCATCAGTGAAGGGACTAGCGGGCGGAAGAGCTCCTACAATGAGCAGTTCTTC; CDR3: CAISEGTSGRKSSYNEQFF
size: -; V: TRBV12-3/TRBV12-4; D: -; J: TRBJ2-1; DNA: TGTGCCAGCAGTTTTGGGGAAATCTACAATGAGCAGTTCTTC; CDR3: CASSFGEIYNEQFF
size: few; V: TRBV12-3/TRBV12-4; D: TRBD2; J: TRBJ2-5; DNA: TGTGCCAGCAGTTTAAATAGCGGGGGGTCAGAGACCCAGTACTTC; CDR3: CASSLNSGGSETQYF
size: -; V: TRBV12-3/TRBV12-4; D: TRBD2; J: TRBJ2-7; DNA: TGTGCCAGCACCCAAAGCGGGGGAGCCTACGAGCAGTACTTC; CDR3: CASTQSGGAYEQYF
size: -; V: TRBV12-3/TRBV12-4; D: -; J: TRBJ2-3; DNA: TGTGCCAGCAGCCTCGGCCTATTAAAAACAGATACGCAGTATTTT; CDR3: CASSLGLLKTDTQYF
size: few; V: TRBV5-1; D: -; J: TRBJ1-4; DNA: TGCGCCAGCAGCGTCCCCGGTGAGGCAAAACTGTTTTTT; CDR3: CASSVPGEAKLFF
size: many; V: TRBV12-3/TRBV12-4; D: -; J: TRBJ2-5; DNA: TGTGCCAGCAGTCCAGCCCGGGGCCAGTACTTC; CDR3: CASSPARGQYF
size: -; V: TRBV20-1; D: TRBD2; J: TRBJ2-3; DNA: TGCAGTGCTAGGGGTATACTAGCGGGAGTTTTAGATACGCAGTATTTT; CDR3: CSARGILAGVLDTQYF
size: few; V: TRBV20-1; D: -; J: TRBJ2-5; DNA: TGCAGTGCTAGAGGCCGGGGGACAGAGACCCAGTACTTC; CDR3: CSARGRGTETQYF
size: few; V: TRBV20-1; D: -; J: TRBJ2-7; DNA: TGCAGTGCTAGAAATGGGCAGAAGGTCGAGCAGTACTTC; CDR3: CSARNGQKVEQYF
size: -; V: TRBV7-9; D: TRBD2; J: TRBJ2-5; DNA: TGTGCCACAATATTAGCGGGAGTGCGGGCAGAGATCCAGTACTTC; CDR3: CATILAGVRAEIQYF
size: few; V: TRBV6-2/TRBV6-3; D: -; J: TRBJ2-4; DNA: TGTGCCAGCAGTTACTACCTTCTTAAAGGGGCCGTAAACATTCAGTACTTC; CDR3: CASSYYLLKGAVNIQYF
size: -; V: TRBV3-1; D: -; J: TRBJ2-1; DNA: TGTGCCAGCAGCCAAGATTACGTGGCCGTTGAGCAGTTCTTC; CDR3: CASSQDYVAVEQFF
size: few; V: TRBV10-3; D: TRBD2; J: TRBJ2-7; DNA: TGTGCCATCAGTAAGCAGCGGGAGGGCCTTTCCTACGAGCAGTACTTC; CDR3: CAISKQREGLSYEQYF
size: -; V: TRBV10-3; D: -; J: TRBJ1-5; DNA: TGTGCCATCAGTGAAAGCTTCCGGGTCGGGAATCAGCCCCAGCATTTT; CDR3: CAISESFRVGNQPQHF
size: -; V: TRBV20-1; D: -; J: TRBJ2-2; DNA: TGCAGTGCTACGAAACAGTCGGGTACCGGGGAGCTGTTTTTT; CDR3: CSATKQSGTGELFF
size: -; V: TRBV10-1; D: -; J: TRBJ2-1; DNA: TGCGCCAGCAGTGAGGAGTCAAATGATTACAATGAGCAGTTCTTC; CDR3: CASSEESNDYNEQFF
size: few; V: TRBV9; D: -; J: TRBJ2-7; DNA: TGTGCCAGCAGCCCGGGGGGTCCTACAGGGGGCGAGCAGTACTTC; CDR3: CASSPGGPTGGEQYF
size: few; V: TRBV10-3; D: -; J: TRBJ1-6; DNA: TGTGCCATCAGTGTCGGACAGATTTATAATTCACCCCTCCACTTT; CDR3: CAISVGQIYNSPLHF
size: -; V: TRBV6-2/TRBV6-3; D: -; J: TRBJ1-1; DNA: TGTGCCAGTCGGGGCCGCGCAGGAACTGAAGCTTTCTTT; CDR3: CASRGRAGTEAFF
size: few; V: TRBV12-3/TRBV12-4; D: -; J: TRBJ1-2; DNA: TGTGCCAGCAGTTTGCTCGTCACCAACTATGGCTACACCTTC; CDR3: CASSLLVTNYGYTF
size: -; V: TRBV15; D: -; J: TRBJ1-2; DNA: TGTGCCACCAGCAGAGCCCCCTTCGGGGGCGTCCGCTACACCTTC; CDR3: CATSRAPFGGVRYTF
size: -; V: TRBV10-3; D: -; J: TRBJ2-1; DNA: TGTGCCATCACACAGGGACTCCCCAATGAGCAGTTCTTC; CDR3: CAITQGLPNEQFF
size: -; V: TRBV12-3/TRBV12-4; D: TRBD2; J: TRBJ2-3; DNA: TGTGCCAGCAGGCCGACTAGCGGCCCCACAGATACGCAGTATTTT; CDR3: CASRPTSGPTDTQYF
size: once; V: TRBV5-5; D: TRBD1; J: TRBJ1-4; DNA: TGTGCCAGCAGTCAGCCGGGACAGGGGCTCGAAAAACTGTTTTTT; CDR3: CASSQPGQGLEKLFF
size: few; V: TRBV6-2/TRBV6-3; D: TRBD1; J: TRBJ1-1; DNA: TGTGCCAGCAGACTTGCAGGGGGAGGTACTGAAGCTTTCTTT; CDR3: CASRLAGGGTEAFF